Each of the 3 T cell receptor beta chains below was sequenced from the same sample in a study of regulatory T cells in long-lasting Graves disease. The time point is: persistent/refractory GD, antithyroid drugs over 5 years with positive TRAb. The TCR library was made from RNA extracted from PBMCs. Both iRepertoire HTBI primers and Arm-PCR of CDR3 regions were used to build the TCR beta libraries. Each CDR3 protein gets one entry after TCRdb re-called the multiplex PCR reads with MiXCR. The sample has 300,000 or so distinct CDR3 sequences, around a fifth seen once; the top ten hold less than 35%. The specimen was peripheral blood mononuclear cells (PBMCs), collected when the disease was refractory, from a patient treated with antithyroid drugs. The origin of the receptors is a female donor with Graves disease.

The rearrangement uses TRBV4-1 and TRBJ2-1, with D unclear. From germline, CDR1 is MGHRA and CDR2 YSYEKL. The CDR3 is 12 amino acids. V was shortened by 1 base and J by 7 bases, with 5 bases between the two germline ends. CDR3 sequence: CASSQVRNEQFF. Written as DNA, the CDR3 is TGCGCCAGCAGCCAAGTAAGAAATGAGCAGTTCTTC.

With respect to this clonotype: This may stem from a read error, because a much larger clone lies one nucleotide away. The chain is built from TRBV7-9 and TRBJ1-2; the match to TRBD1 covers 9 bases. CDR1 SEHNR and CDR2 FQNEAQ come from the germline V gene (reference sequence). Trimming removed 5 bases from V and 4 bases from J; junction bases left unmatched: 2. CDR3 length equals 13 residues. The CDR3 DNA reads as TGTGCCAGCAGCCAGACAGGGGGCTATGGCTACACCTTC. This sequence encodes CASSQTGGYGYTF.

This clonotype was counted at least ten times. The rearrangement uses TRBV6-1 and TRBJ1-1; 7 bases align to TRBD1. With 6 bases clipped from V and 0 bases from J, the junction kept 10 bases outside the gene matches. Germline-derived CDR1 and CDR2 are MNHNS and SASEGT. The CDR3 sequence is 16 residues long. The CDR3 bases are TGTGCCAGCAGCCGTGACAGGGAGTCAGTGAACACTGAAGCTTTCTTT. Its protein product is CASSRDRESVNTEAFF.